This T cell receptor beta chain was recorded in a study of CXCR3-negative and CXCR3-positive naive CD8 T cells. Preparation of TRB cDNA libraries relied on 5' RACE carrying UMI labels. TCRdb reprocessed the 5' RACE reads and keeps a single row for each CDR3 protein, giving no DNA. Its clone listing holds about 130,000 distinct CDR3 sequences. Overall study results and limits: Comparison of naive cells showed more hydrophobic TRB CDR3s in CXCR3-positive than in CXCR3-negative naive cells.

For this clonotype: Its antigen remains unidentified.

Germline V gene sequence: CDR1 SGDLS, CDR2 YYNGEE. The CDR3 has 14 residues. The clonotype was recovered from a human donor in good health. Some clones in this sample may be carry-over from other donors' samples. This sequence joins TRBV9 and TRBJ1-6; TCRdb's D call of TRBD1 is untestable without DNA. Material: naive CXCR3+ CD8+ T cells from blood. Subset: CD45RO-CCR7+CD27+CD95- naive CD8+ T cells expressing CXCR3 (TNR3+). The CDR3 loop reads CASSAGTGNSPLHF.